This TCR beta chain came from a study of T cells expressing NK-cell markers. The study, taken as a whole, reports: For six donors, the dominant NKG2C+ clonotypes made up about 1.0-7.5% of their CD8+ T cells.

For this clonotype: As yet, its antigen is unknown.

From its re-call of the 5' RACE reads, TCRdb lists each CDR3 protein once, without DNA. This repertoire includes 500,000 to 600,000 distinct CDR3 sequences. The V gene's germline CDR1 is MDHEN and CDR2 SYDVKM. The CDR3 length is 14 residues. The clonotype originates from a man younger than 35 in good health. This rearrangement joins TRBV28 to TRBJ2-7. Sequenced input: blood T cells: a sorted CD56 or NKG2C T cell subset, CD4+ or CD8+ T cells, or bulk PBMC T cells (not recorded which). The CDR3 spells CASSFLGTAYEQYF.